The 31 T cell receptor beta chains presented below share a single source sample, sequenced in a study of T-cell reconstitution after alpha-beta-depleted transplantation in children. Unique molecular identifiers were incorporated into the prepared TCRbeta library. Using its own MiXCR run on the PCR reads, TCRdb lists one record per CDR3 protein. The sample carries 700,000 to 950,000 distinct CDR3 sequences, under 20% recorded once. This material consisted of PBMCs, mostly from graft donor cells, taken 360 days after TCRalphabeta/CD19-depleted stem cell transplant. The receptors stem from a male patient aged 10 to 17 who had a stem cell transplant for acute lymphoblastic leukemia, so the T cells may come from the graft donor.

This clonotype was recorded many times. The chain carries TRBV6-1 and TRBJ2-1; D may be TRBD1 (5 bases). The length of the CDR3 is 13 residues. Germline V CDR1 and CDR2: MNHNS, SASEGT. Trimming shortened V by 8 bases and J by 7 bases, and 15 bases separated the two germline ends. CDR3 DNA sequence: TGTGCCAGCTCTCTTCGTCAGGGTAATGAGCAGTTCTTC. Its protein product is CASSLRQGNEQFF.

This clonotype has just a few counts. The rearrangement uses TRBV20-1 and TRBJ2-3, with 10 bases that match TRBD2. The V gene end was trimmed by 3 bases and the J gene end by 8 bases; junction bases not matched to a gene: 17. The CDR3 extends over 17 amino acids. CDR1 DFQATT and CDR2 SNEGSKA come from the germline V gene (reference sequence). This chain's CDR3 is CSASPPEREGRFATQYF. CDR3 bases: TGCAGTGCTAGCCCCCCTGAGCGGGAGGGCCGTTTTGCTACGCAGTATTTT.

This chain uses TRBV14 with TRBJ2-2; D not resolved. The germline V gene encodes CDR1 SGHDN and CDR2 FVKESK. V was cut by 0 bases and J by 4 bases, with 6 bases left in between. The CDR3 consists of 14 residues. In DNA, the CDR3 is TGTGCCAGCAGCCAAGATTGGACCACCGGGGAGCTGTTTTTT. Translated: CASSQDWTTGELFF.

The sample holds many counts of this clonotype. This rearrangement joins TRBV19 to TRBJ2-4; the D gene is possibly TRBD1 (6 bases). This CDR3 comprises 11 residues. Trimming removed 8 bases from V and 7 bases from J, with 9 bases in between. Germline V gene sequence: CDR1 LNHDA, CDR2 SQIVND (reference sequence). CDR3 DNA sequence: TGTGCCAGTTGGGACACCAACATTCAGTACTTC. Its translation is CASWDTNIQYF.

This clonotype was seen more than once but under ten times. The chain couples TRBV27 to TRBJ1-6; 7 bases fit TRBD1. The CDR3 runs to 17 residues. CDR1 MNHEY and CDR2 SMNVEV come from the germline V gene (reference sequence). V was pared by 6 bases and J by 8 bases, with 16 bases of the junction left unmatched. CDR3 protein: CASRRLYRGPRDSPLHF. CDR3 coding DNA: TGTGCCAGCAGAAGATTGTACAGGGGCCCGAGAGATTCACCCCTCCACTTT.

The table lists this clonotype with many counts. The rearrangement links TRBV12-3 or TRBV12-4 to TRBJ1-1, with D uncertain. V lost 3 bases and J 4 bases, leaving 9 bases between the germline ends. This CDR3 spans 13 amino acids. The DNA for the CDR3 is TGTGCCAGCAGTTTGCAGTCCTCCACTGAAGCTTTCTTT. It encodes CASSLQSSTEAFF.

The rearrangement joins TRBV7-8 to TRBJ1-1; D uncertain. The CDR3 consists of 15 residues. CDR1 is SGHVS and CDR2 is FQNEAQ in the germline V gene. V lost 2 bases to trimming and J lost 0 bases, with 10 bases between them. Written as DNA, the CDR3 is TGTGCCAGCAGCTTAACCCGGGCAGTGAACACTGAAGCTTTCTTT. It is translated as CASSLTRAVNTEAFF.

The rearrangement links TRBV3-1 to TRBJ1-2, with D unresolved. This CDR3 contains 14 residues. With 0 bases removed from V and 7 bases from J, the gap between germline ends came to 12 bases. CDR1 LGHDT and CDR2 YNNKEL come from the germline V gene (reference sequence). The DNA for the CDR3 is TGTGCCAGCAGCCAAGAACCCCTACTGCGTGGCTACACCTTC. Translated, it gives CASSQEPLLRGYTF.

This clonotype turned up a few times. The DNA for the CDR3 is TGCAGCGTTGACCTCCCCGGGACACCTCTCTACGAGCAGTACTTC. It encodes CSVDLPGTPLYEQYF. This chain links TRBV29-1 with TRBJ2-7, with a tentative D call TRBD1 (6 bases). This CDR3 comprises 15 residues. Trimming took 3 bases from V and 3 from J, leaving 18 bases between them. Germline CDR1 and CDR2: SQVTM and ANQGSEA.

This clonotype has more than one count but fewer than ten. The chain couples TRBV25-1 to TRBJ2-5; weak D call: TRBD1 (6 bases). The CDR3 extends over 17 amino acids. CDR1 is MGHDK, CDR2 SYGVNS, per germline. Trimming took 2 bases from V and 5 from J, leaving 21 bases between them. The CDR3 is CASSEGYVAVGGETQYF. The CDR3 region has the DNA TGTGCCAGCAGTGAAGGTTACGTCGCGGTAGGGGGTGAGACCCAGTACTTC.

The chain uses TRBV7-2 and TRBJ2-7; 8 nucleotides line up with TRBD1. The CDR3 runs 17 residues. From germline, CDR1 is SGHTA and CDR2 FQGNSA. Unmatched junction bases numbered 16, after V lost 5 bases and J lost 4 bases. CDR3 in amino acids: CASSATGVGGVIYEQYF. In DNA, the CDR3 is TGTGCCAGCAGCGCGACAGGGGTCGGCGGCGTCATTTACGAGCAGTACTTC.

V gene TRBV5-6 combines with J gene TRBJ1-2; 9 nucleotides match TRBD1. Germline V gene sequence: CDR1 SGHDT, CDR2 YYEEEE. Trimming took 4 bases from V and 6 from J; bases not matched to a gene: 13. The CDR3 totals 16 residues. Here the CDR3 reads CASSPSRDRAYHGYTF. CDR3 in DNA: TGTGCCAGCAGCCCGAGCCGGGACAGGGCATATCATGGCTACACCTTC.

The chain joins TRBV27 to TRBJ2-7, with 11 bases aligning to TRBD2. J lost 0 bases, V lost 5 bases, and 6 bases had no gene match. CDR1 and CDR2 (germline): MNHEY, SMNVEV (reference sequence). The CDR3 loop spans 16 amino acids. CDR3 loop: CASSPLAGGFSYEQYF. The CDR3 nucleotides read TGTGCCAGCAGTCCGTTAGCGGGAGGGTTCTCCTACGAGCAGTACTTC.

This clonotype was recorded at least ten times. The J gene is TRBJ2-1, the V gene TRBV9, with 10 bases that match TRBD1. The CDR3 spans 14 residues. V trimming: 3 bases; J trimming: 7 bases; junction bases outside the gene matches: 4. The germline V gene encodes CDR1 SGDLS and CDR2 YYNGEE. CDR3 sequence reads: CASSARQGANEQFF. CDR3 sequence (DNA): TGTGCCAGCAGCGCCAGACAGGGGGCGAATGAGCAGTTCTTC.

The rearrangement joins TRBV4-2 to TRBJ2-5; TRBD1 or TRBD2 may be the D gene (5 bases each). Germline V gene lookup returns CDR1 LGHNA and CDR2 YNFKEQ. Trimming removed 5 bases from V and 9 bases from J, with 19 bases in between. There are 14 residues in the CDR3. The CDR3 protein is CASSAGTIGEAQYF. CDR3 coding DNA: TGTGCCAGCAGCGCCGGGACCATCGGCGAGGCCCAGTACTTC.

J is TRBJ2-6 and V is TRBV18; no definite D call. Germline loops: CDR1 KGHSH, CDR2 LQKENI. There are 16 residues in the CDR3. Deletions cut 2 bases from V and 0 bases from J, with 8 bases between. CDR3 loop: CASSPNRISGANVLTF. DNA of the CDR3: TGTGCCAGCTCACCAAACAGAATCTCTGGGGCCAACGTCCTGACTTTC.

CDR3 protein: CASSPISGRAGNEQFF. CDR3 in DNA: TGTGCCAGCTCACCAATAAGCGGGAGGGCCGGCAATGAGCAGTTCTTC. V usage is TRBV18 and J usage is TRBJ2-1; 10 bases agree with TRBD2. With V trimmed by 2 bases and J by 6 bases, 7 bases remained unmatched. Germline V CDR1 and CDR2: KGHSH, LQKENI. This CDR3 is built from 16 residues.

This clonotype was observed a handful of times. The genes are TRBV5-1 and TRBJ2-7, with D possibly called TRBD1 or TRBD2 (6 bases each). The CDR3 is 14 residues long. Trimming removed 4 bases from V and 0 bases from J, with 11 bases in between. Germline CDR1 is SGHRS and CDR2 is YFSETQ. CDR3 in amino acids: CASSTGGLSYEQYF. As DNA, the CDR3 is TGCGCCAGCAGCACCGGGGGCCTCTCCTACGAGCAGTACTTC.

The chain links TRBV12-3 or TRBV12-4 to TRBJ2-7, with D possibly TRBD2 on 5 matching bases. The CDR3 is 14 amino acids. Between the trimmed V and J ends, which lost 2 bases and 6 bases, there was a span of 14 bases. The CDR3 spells CASSLSASSVEQYF. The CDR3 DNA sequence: TGTGCCAGCAGTTTATCGGCTAGCTCGGTCGAGCAGTACTTC.

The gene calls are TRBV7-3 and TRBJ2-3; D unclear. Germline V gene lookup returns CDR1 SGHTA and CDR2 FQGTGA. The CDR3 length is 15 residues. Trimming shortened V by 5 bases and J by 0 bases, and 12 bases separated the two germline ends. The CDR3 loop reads CASSVYPFSTDTQYF. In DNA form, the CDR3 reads TGTGCCAGCAGCGTCTACCCCTTTAGCACAGATACGCAGTATTTT.

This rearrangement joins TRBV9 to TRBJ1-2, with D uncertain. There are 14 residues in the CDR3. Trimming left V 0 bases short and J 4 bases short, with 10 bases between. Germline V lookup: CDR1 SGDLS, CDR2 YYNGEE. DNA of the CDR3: TGTGCCAGCAGCGTAGACCCCGGGGTCTATGGCTACACCTTC. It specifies CASSVDPGVYGYTF. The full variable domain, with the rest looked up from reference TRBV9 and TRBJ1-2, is DSGVTQTPKHLITATGQRVTLRCSPRSGDLSVYWYQQSLDQGLQFLIQYYNGEERAKGNILERFSAQQFPDLHSELNLSSLELGDSALYFCASSVDPGVYGYTFGSGTRLTVV.

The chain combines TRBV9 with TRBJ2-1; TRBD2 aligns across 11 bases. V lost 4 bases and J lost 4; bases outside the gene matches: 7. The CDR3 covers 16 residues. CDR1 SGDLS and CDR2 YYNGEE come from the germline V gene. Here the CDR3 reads CASSYSGRAGYNEQFF. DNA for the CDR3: TGTGCCAGCAGCTATAGCGGGAGGGCCGGGTACAATGAGCAGTTCTTC. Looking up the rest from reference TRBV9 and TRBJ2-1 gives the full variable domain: DSGVTQTPKHLITATGQRVTLRCSPRSGDLSVYWYQQSLDQGLQFLIQYYNGEERAKGNILERFSAQQFPDLHSELNLSSLELGDSALYFCASSYSGRAGYNEQFFGPGTRLTVL.

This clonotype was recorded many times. CDR3 nucleotides: TGTGCCAGCAGTTTGACCTCCATCTCCTACGAGCAGTACTTC. Translation gives CASSLTSISYEQYF. The rearrangement uses TRBV12-3 or TRBV12-4 and TRBJ2-7; D is ambiguous. Trimming shortened V by 3 bases and J by 0 bases, and 9 bases separated the two germline ends. The CDR3 extends over 14 amino acids.

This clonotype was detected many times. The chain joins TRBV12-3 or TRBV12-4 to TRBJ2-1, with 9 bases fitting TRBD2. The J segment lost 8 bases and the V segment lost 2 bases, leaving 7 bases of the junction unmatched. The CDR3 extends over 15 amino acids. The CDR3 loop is CASSLRREGGYEQFF. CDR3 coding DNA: TGTGCCAGCAGTTTACGGCGGGAGGGAGGTTATGAGCAGTTCTTC.

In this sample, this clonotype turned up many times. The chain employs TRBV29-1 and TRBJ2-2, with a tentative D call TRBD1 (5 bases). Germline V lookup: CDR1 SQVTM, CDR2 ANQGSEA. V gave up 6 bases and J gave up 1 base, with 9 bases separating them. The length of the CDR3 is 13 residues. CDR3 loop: CSVRDRNTGELFF. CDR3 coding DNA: TGCAGCGTCCGCGACAGGAACACCGGGGAGCTGTTTTTT.

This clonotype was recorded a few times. CDR3 region: CASSWRDSRPVREQYF. The DNA for the CDR3 is TGTGCCAGCAGCTGGCGGGACTCGCGACCTGTGAGAGAGCAGTACTTC. The J gene is TRBJ2-7, the V gene TRBV3-1, with a tentative D call TRBD2 (6 bases). Trimming took off 5 bases at V and 7 bases at J, with 24 bases between the two ends. This CDR3 is built from 16 residues. The V gene's germline CDR1 is LGHDT and CDR2 YNNKEL (reference sequence).

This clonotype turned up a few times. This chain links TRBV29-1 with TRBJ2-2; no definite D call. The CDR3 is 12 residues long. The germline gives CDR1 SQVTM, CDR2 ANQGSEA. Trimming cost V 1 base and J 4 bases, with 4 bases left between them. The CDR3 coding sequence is TGCAGCGTTGAAGGGAGCACCGGGGAGCTGTTTTTT. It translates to CSVEGSTGELFF.

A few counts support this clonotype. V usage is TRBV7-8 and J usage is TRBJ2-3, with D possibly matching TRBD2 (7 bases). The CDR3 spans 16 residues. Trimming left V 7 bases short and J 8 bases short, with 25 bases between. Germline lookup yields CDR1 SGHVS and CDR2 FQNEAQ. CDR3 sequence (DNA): TGTGCCAGCATCCTACTTAGGGGGGAGGGCCACGGTACGCAGTATTTT. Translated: CASILLRGEGHGTQYF.

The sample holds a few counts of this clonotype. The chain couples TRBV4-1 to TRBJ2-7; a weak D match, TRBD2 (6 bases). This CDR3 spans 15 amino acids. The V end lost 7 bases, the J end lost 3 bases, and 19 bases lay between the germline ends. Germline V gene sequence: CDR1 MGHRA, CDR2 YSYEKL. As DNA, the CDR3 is TGCGCCAGCACCTTGGAGGGCTTTTCTGTCTACGAGCAGTACTTC. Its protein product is CASTLEGFSVYEQYF.

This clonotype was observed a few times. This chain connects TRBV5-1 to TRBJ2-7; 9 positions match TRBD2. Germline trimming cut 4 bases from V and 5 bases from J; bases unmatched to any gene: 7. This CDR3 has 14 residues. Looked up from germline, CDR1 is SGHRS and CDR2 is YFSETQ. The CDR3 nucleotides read TGCGCCAGCAGCCAAGGGACTAGCATGAACGAGCAGTACTTC. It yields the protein CASSQGTSMNEQYF.

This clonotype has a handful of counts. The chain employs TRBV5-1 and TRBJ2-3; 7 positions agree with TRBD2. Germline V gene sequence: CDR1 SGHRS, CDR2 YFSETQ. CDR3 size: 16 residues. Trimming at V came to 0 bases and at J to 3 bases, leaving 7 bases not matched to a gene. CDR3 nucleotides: TGCGCCAGCAGCTTGGATCTGCGGCGGGAGACAGATACGCAGTATTTT. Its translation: CASSLDLRRETDTQYF.